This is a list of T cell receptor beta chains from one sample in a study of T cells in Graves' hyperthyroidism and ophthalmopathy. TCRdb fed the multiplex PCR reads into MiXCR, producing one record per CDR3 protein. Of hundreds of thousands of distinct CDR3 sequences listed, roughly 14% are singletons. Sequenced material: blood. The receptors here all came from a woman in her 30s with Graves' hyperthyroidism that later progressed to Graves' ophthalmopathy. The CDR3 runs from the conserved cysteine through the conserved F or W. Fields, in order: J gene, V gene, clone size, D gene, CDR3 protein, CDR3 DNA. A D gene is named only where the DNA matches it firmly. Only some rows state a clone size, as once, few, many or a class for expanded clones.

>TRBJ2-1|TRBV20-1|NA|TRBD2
CSAAQSGREFF
TGCAGTGCTGCCCAGAGCGGGAGGGAGTTCTTC
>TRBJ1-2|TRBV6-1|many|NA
CASSVTGFGYTF
TGTGCCAGCAGCGTAACAGGGTTTGGCTACACCTTC
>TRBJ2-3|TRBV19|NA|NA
CASSIPSTTDTQYF
TGTGCCAGTAGTATCCCTAGTACCACAGATACGCAGTATTTT
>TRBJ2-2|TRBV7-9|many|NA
CASDKMGELFF
TGTGCCAGCGACAAAATGGGGGAGCTGTTTTTT
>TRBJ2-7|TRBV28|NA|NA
CASARTGREEQYF
TGTGCCAGCGCTAGGACGGGCCGAGAAGAGCAGTACTTC
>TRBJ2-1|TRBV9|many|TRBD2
CASSVAPSGSSSEEQFF
TGTGCCAGCAGCGTAGCCCCTAGCGGGAGTTCCAGTGAAGAGCAGTTCTTC
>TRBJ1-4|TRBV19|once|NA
CASSTFGTSNEKLFF
TGTGCCAGTAGCACGTTCGGGACTTCTAATGAAAAACTGTTTTTT
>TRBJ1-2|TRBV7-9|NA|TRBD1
CASSLDPGQGRFYGYTF
TGTGCCAGCAGCTTAGACCCCGGACAGGGGAGATTCTATGGCTACACCTTC
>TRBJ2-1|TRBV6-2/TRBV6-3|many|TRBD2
CASSYPTSTSGSTNEQFF
TGTGCCAGCAGTTACCCTACCTCGACTAGCGGGAGTACGAATGAGCAGTTCTTC
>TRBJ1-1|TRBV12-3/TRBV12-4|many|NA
CATYRSWNTEAFF
TGTGCCACCTACAGGAGTTGGAACACTGAAGCTTTCTTT
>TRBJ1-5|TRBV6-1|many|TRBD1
CASSMGQGNQPQHF
TGTGCCAGCAGTATGGGACAGGGTAATCAGCCCCAGCATTTT
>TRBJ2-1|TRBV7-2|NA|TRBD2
CTSSAGTSGRDEQFF
TGTACCAGCAGCGCGGGGACTAGCGGGAGAGATGAGCAGTTCTTC
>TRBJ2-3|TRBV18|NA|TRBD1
CASSPPGTGGWSTDTQYF
TGTGCCAGCTCACCGCCCGGGACAGGGGGCTGGAGCACAGATACGCAGTATTTT
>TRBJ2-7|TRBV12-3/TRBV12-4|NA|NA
CASTPRDGSREQYF
TGTGCCAGCACTCCAAGGGACGGTTCTCGGGAGCAGTACTTC
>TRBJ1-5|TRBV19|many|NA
CASSIYRDNQPQHF
TGTGCCAGTAGTATCTATCGCGACAATCAGCCCCAGCATTTT
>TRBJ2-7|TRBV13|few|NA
CASSLSAGFYEQYF
TGTGCCAGCAGCTTATCGGCAGGGTTTTACGAGCAGTACTTC
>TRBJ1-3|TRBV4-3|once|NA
CASSQDSGSSGNTKYF
TGCGCCAGCAGCCAAGATTCCGGGAGCTCTGGAAACACCAAATATTTT
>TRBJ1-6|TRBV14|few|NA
CASSQASGSYNSPLHF
TGTGCCAGCAGCCAAGCATCAGGCTCCTATAATTCACCCCTCCACTTT
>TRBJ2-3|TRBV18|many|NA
CASSPPAREDTQYF
TGTGCCAGCTCACCACCGGCTCGAGAAGATACGCAGTATTTT
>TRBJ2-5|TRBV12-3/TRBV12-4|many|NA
CASRAGDGETQYF
TGTGCCAGCAGGGCAGGGGACGGTGAGACCCAGTACTTC